The following is a T cell receptor beta chain sequence with its context. Sequencing used immunoSEQ multiplex PCR; TCRdb keeps in-frame clones, though not all of them. The sample carries about 31,000 clones, around 90% recorded once. The data derive from a study of T cells after posttransplantation cyclophosphamide. V lost 3 bases, J lost 2 bases, and 10 bases stayed unmatched. Germline CDR1 reads KGHSH; CDR2 reads LQKENI. There are 17 residues in the CDR3. Cells defined as naive were viable CD3+CD4+ or CD3+CD8+ and CCR7+CD45RA+CD45RO-CD95-CD27+CD28+. The J gene is TRBJ1-1, the V gene TRBV18; 9 bases line up with TRBD1. The clonotype comes from a woman between 55 and 75 years old in good health, CMV-negative, and a related stem cell transplant donor. The material sequenced was naive CD4+ T cells sorted from PBMCs. CDR3 bases: TGTGCCAGCTCACCCACAGGGGGCGCTCGGACAAACACTGAAGCTTTCTTT. It translates to CASSPTGGARTNTEAFF.